This T cell receptor (beta chain) was captured by sequencing in a study of cytomegalovirus exposure and HLA in healthy donors. Study observations and caveats: Specific recognition of CMV antigens was confirmed in vitro for three chains (all CMV-associated). It was taken for granted in presence/absence analyses that sequencing depth across donors was roughly uniform.

Trimming pared 0 bases from V and 0 bases from J, leaving 7 bases between. Looked up from germline, CDR1 is SGHNT and CDR2 is YYREEE (reference sequence). This CDR3 is built from 15 residues. This clone appeared a few times. Its antigen is undetermined. The primer mix had 60 Vbeta and 13 Jbeta primers. TCRdb keeps only in-frame clones here, not all; method: immunoSEQ multiplex PCR. Of 100,000 to 120,000 clones in the sample, 83% are singletons; the top ten hold approximately 6.1%. The chain links TRBV5-4 to TRBJ1-3; D unresolved. Sequencing was done on a sample of PBMCs. The TCR sequence derives from a man between 18 and 29 years old in good health and CMV-seronegative. The CDR3 region is CASSLDPISGNTIYF. Here the CDR3 DNA reads TGTGCCAGCAGCTTGGATCCTATCTCTGGAAACACCATATATTTT.